The T cell receptor beta chain under discussion was sequenced for a study of Ad26.COV2.S vaccination and SARS-CoV-2 variants. In the study overall: Into the muscle, Ad26.COV2.S was dosed once or twice, 56 days apart.

The trim removed 3 bases at V and 4 bases at J, leaving 5 bases unmatched. This CDR3 is built from 14 residues. CDR1 and CDR2 (germline): LNHDA, SQIVND (reference sequence). Study-level findings and limits: Possibly, TCR breadth and depth analyses underestimated total T cell responses. Vaccinated individuals (as opposed to placebo recipients) had higher spike-specific TCR breadth.

Comments on this clone: The target antigen is unknown.

Treatment given: over 15 received Ad26.COV2.S at low or high dose, single or two shots; roughly five received placebo; per-sample allocation not given. Samples came from day 63 after the first vaccine or placebo injection. What was given as vaccine was an Ad26 vector encoding Wuhan-strain SARS-CoV-2 spike. The data were produced by immunoSEQ multiplex PCR, yet TCRdb's version contains in-frame clones alone and is incomplete. The table records about 350,000 clones, 75% to 90% of them present only once. V usage is TRBV19 and J usage is TRBJ2-5, with 7 nucleotides matching TRBD1. The source is a person between 18 and 59 years old who received the Ad26.COV2.S COVID-19 vaccine or a placebo. Sample: peripheral blood, taken in a trial of Ad26.COV2.S vaccine versus placebo. CDR3 coding DNA: TGTGCCAGTAGTATGGTAGGGGGCGGAGAGACCCAGTACTTC. This encodes CASSMVGGGETQYF.